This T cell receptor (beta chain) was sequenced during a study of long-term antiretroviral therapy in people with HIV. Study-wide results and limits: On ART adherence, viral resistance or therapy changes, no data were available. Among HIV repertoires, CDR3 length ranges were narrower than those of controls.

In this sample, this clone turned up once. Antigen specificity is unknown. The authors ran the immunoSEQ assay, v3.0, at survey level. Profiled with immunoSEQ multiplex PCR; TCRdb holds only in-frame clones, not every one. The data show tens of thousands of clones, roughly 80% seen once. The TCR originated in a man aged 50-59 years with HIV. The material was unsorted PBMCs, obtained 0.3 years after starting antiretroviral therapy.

The CDR3 nucleotides are TGTGCCAGCAGCCAACATGGGGCGGGGACGTACAATGAGCAGTTCTTC. Translated, it gives CASSQHGAGTYNEQFF. V and J are TRBV14 and TRBJ2-1; D is possibly TRBD2 (6 bases). The CDR3 is 16 amino acids. With 2 bases removed from V and 4 bases from J, the gap between germline ends came to 15 bases. Germline CDR1 SGHDN, CDR2 FVKESK.